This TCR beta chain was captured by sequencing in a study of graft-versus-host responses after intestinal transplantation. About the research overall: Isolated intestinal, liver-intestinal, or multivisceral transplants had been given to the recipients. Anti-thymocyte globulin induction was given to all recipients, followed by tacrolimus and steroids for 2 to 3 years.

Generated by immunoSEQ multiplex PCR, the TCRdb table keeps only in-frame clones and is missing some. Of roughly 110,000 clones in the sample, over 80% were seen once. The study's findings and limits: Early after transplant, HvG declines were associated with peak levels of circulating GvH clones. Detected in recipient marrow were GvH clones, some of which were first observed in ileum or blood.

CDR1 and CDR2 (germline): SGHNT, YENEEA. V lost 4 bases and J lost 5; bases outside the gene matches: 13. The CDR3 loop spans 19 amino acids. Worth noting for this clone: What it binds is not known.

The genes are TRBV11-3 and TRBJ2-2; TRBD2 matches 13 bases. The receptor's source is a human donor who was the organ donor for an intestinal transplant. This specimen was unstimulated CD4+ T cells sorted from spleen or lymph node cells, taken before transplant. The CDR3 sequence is CASSYGLAGVGARTGELFF. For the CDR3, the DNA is TGTGCCAGCAGCTACGGACTAGCGGGAGTGGGGGCGAGGACCGGGGAGCTGTTTTTT.